Each of the 21 T cell receptor beta chains below was sequenced from the same sample in a study of persistence of HIV-infected CD4 T cells (dated by TCRdb to 2018 to 2020). These receptors have no identified antigens. The immunoSEQ hsTCRB assay version 4, run in survey mode, was used to sequence TCRbeta repertoires from genomic DNA. As stored in TCRdb, this immuneACCESS dataset retains in-frame rearrangements with V and J assigned. A fraction of the clones does not appear; measured against another copy, unresolved V genes explain less than half of the discrepancy, and the remainder lacks a known reason. In this sample the table shows tens of thousands of clones, 75% to 90% of which occur a single time. The ten largest clones represent approximately 1.6% of the sample. The label giving this sample's treatment or condition can be read as: suppressive antiretroviral therapy. Cells were stimulated with lysates of CMV-infected fibroblasts at roughly 9.8 ug/mL. Memory populations depleted of antigen-responding cells were obtained by sorting nonresponding CD40L-negative CD69-negative CD45RO-high memory CD4+ T cells.

This sample comprised CD4+ T cells sorted from PBMCs after approximately 20-hour stimulation, obtained from a patient who received antiretroviral therapy. The label giving this sample's cell subset or site can be read as: CD40L-CD69- CD45RO-high memory CD4 T cells not responding to CMV lysate. These receptor sequences come from an adult man with HIV who was CMV-seropositive.

The genes are TRBV7-3 and TRBJ2-1; 10 positions agree with TRBD1. The germline V gene encodes CDR1 SGHTA and CDR2 FQGTGA. Trimming removed 5 bases from V and 9 bases from J; junction bases left unmatched: 13. The CDR3 loop spans 16 amino acids. For the CDR3, the DNA is TGTGCCAGCAGCCCAATGGGACAGGGGCGCAACGGTGAGCAGTTCTTC. As protein: CASSPMGQGRNGEQFF.

In DNA, the CDR3 is TGTGCCAGCAGGAGGGACAGGGGGCCCGGGGAGCTGTTTTTT. Translated, it gives CASRRDRGPGELFF. V usage is TRBV2 and J usage is TRBJ2-2; 12 bases map to TRBD1. V shed 6 bases, J shed 6 bases, and the junction held 2 bases outside the gene matches. Looked up from germline, CDR1 is SNHLY and CDR2 is FYNNEI. The CDR3 spans 14 residues.

The chain links TRBV7-2 to TRBJ1-5; 7 bases are shared with TRBD1. Trimming at V came to 5 bases and at J to 3 bases, leaving 7 bases not matched to a gene. The V gene's germline CDR1 is SGHTA and CDR2 FQGNSA. This CDR3 has 15 residues. The CDR3: CASSPGDSSNQPQHF. DNA of the CDR3: TGTGCCAGCAGCCCAGGGGACAGCTCCAATCAGCCCCAGCATTTT.

The chain is built from TRBV29-1 and TRBJ1-2, with TRBD1 matching 8 bases. The CDR3 has 14 residues. The germline V gene has CDR1 SQVTM and CDR2 ANQGSEA. V dropped 5 bases and J dropped 6; count of bases not matched to a gene: 11. Here the CDR3 DNA reads TGCAGCGTTATGATGACAGGGGCTGGTGATGGCTACACCTTC. Protein: CSVMMTGAGDGYTF.

The chain recombines TRBV5-1 with TRBJ2-1; tentatively, D is TRBD1 or TRBD2 (6 bases each). This CDR3 is built from 17 residues. V was trimmed by 3 bases and J by 3 bases, leaving 19 bases between them. Germline lookup yields CDR1 SGHRS and CDR2 YFSETQ. The CDR3 region is CASSSGAQGFLYNEQFF. Here the CDR3 DNA reads TGCGCCAGCAGCTCGGGGGCACAGGGTTTTCTCTACAATGAGCAGTTCTTC.

The rearrangement uses TRBV5-8 and TRBJ1-3, with 9 bases fitting TRBD1. Per the germline V gene, CDR1 is SGHTS and CDR2 is YDEGEE. The CDR3 totals 15 residues. V trimming: 4 bases; J trimming: 3 bases; junction bases outside the gene matches: 5. The CDR3 DNA reads as TGTGCCAGCAGCCCGACAGGGGGTTATGGAAACACCATATATTTT. Its translation is CASSPTGGYGNTIYF.

This clone has only a few counts. The chain is built from TRBV7-8 and TRBJ2-1; no definite D call. The germline gives CDR1 SGHVS, CDR2 FQNEAQ. Deletions cut 1 base from V and 6 bases from J, with 7 bases between. The CDR3 runs to 13 residues. The CDR3 bases are TGTGCCAGCAGCTTAGAGGCTTTCAATGAGCAGTTCTTC. Amino acids: CASSLEAFNEQFF.

Here the CDR3 reads CASSDQGQGGNEQFF. The CDR3 nucleotides read TGTGCCAGCAGTGACCAGGGACAGGGGGGGAATGAGCAGTTCTTC. The chain carries TRBV6-4 and TRBJ2-1, with 11 bases that match TRBD1. J lost 7 bases, V lost 2 bases, and 4 bases had no gene match. This CDR3 comprises 15 residues. Germline assignment: CDR1 MRHNA and CDR2 SNTAGT.

The V and J genes are TRBV7-9 and TRBJ1-1; perhaps TRBD1 as D (6 bases). The length of the CDR3 is 13 residues. V was pared by 3 bases and J by 3 bases, with 8 bases between. Germline CDR1 and CDR2: SEHNR and FQNEAQ (reference sequence). CDR3 amino acids: CASSFNRDTEAFF. CDR3 DNA sequence: TGTGCCAGCAGCTTTAACAGGGACACTGAAGCTTTCTTT.

This clone was seen a few times. The J gene is TRBJ2-1, the V gene TRBV5-1, with 10 bases aligning to TRBD2. CDR1 SGHRS and CDR2 YFSETQ come from the germline V gene. Losses at the gene ends were 2 bases for V and 6 bases for J; bases not matched to a gene: 11. CDR3 size: 17 residues. The CDR3 sequence is CASSLQGASGGTNEQFF. CDR3 nucleotides: TGCGCCAGCAGCTTACAGGGAGCTAGCGGGGGTACCAATGAGCAGTTCTTC.

V is TRBV10-1 and J is TRBJ1-1; D perhaps matches TRBD1 (6 bases). The CDR3 has 14 amino acids. Germline V gene sequence: CDR1 WNHNN, CDR2 SYGVQD (reference sequence). With 3 bases removed from V and 0 bases from J, the gap between germline ends came to 8 bases. The CDR3 sequence is CASSDGGLNTEAFF. CDR3 in DNA: TGCGCCAGCAGTGACGGGGGCTTGAACACTGAAGCTTTCTTT.

V and J are TRBV4-2 and TRBJ1-4; D remains unclear. The CDR3 covers 15 residues. Per germline, CDR1 LGHNA and CDR2 YNFKEQ. V dropped 4 bases and J dropped 6 bases, with 15 bases sitting between them. CDR3: CASSPSGNYDEKLFF. For the CDR3, the DNA is TGTGCCAGCAGCCCCTCCGGGAACTATGATGAAAAACTGTTTTTT.

The CDR3 is CARGPTGPGELFF. CDR3 bases: TGTGCCCGCGGGCCCACAGGGCCCGGGGAGCTGTTTTTT. This sequence joins TRBV7-9 and TRBJ2-2; the D gene is possibly TRBD1 (6 bases). This CDR3 region has 13 residues. CDR1 SEHNR and CDR2 FQNEAQ come from the germline V gene (reference sequence). Trimming removed 11 bases from V and 6 bases from J, with 16 bases in between. Supplemented by reference TRBV7-9 and TRBJ2-2, the full variable domain reads DTGVSQNPRHKITKRGQNVTFRCDPISEHNRLYWYRQTLGQGPEFLTYFQNEAQLEKSRLLSDRFSAERPKGSFSTLEIQRTEQGDSAMYLCARGPTGPGELFFGEGSRLTVL.

This clone was counted only a few times. The CDR3 here is CASSLGLAEADTQYF. Written as DNA, the CDR3 is TGTGCCAGCAGCTTAGGACTAGCGGAAGCAGATACGCAGTATTTT. The chain recombines TRBV7-3 with TRBJ2-3; TRBD2 matches 10 bases. Germline V gives CDR1 SGHTA, CDR2 FQGTGA. The CDR3 length is 15 residues. Losses at the gene ends were 2 bases for V and 4 bases for J; bases not matched to a gene: 3.

This clone was seen a few times. The chain recombines TRBV3-1 (or the pseudogene TRBV3-2) with TRBJ1-4; D uncertain. The CDR3 has 16 amino acids. From germline, CDR1 is LGHDT and CDR2 YNNKEL (reference sequence). V dropped 4 bases and J dropped 0 bases, with 12 bases sitting between them. CDR3 amino acids: CASSPRTAATNEKLFF. Written as DNA, the CDR3 is TGTGCCAGCAGCCCTCGGACGGCTGCAACTAATGAAAAACTGTTTTTT.

This chain uses TRBV7-7 with TRBJ2-5; D uncertain. V was pared by 2 bases and J by 2 bases, with 21 bases between. The length of the CDR3 is 18 residues. Germline V gene data show CDR1 as SSHAT and CDR2 as FNYEAQ (reference sequence). CDR3 region: CASSLRPPRPQMQETQYF. In DNA form, the CDR3 reads TGTGCCAGCAGCTTAAGACCCCCTAGACCCCAGATGCAAGAGACCCAGTACTTC.

The chain links TRBV5-1 to TRBJ1-1, with TRBD1 identical over 10 bases. Germline CDR1 is SGHRS and CDR2 is YFSETQ. The CDR3 has 14 amino acids. V lost 4 bases, J lost 5 bases, and 5 bases stayed unmatched. The CDR3 nucleotides read TGCGCCAGCAGCCCCGGGGACAGGGGAACTGAAGCTTTCTTT. As protein: CASSPGDRGTEAFF.

This chain joins TRBV24-1 and TRBJ1-5; D is unclear. CDR1 and CDR2 (germline): KGHDR, SFDVKD. This CDR3 has 14 amino acids. Trimming removed 4 bases from V and 7 bases from J, with 13 bases in between. CDR3 protein: CATSDSGREQPQHF. CDR3 nucleotide sequence: TGTGCCACCAGTGACTCTGGACGGGAACAGCCCCAGCATTTT.

This clone was counted once. A read error may produce the germline difference seen at one junction end. The chain has TRBV4-2 and TRBJ2-3, with 9 bases that match TRBD2. The germline V gene encodes CDR1 LGHNA and CDR2 YNFKEQ. The CDR3 runs 15 residues. The CDR3 region is CAGSQIAGATDTQYF. As DNA, the CDR3 is TGTGCCGGCAGCCAGATAGCGGGGGCCACAGATACGCAGTATTTT.

This clone was counted between two and nine times. The chain has TRBV28 and TRBJ1-2; possibly TRBD1 for D (5 bases). The CDR3 is made up of 13 amino acids. V was cut by 6 bases and J by 2 bases, with 10 bases left in between. CDR1 and CDR2 from the germline V gene are MDHEN and SYDVKM. The CDR3 nucleotides read TGTGCCAGCAGCCGGGACGGGAACTATGGCTACACCTTC. It yields the protein CASSRDGNYGYTF.

The genes are TRBV2 and TRBJ1-1; no clear D gene. V shed 7 bases and J shed 0 bases, with 9 bases lying between them. Germline V gene sequence: CDR1 SNHLY, CDR2 FYNNEI. CDR3 size: 13 residues. CDR3 amino acids: CASNQNMNTEAFF. The CDR3 DNA follows: TGTGCCAGCAACCAAAACATGAACACTGAAGCTTTCTTT.